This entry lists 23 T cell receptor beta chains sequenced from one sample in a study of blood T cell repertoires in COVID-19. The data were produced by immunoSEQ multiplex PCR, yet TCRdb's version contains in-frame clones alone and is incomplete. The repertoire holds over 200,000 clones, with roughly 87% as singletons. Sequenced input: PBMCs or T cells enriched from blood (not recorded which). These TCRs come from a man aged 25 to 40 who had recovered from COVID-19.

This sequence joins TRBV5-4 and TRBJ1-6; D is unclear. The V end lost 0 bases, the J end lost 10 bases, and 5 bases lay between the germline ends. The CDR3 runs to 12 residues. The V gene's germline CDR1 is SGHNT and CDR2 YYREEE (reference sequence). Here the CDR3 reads CASSLGISPLHF. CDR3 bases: TGTGCCAGCAGCTTGGGTATATCACCCCTCCACTTT.

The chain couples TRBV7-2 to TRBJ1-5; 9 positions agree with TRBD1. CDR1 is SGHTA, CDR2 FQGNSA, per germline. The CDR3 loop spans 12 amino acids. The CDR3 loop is CATGTGNQPQHF. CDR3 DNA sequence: TGTGCAACCGGGACAGGGAATCAGCCCCAGCATTTT.

The CDR3 DNA is TGTGCCAGCAGTCCCGGTGCGAACACTGAAGCTTTCTTT. Translated, it gives CASSPGANTEAFF. The chain links TRBV6-5 to TRBJ1-1; the D is unclear. Germline V CDR1 and CDR2: MNHEY, SVGAGI. This CDR3 region has 13 residues. V lost 5 bases to trimming and J lost 1 base, with 8 bases between them.

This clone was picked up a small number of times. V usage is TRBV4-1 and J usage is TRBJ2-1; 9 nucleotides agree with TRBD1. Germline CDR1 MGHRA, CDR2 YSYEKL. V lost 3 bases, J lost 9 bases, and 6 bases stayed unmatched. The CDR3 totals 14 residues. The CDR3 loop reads CASSHGTGLGEQFF. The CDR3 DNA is TGCGCCAGCAGCCATGGGACAGGGTTGGGTGAGCAGTTCTTC.

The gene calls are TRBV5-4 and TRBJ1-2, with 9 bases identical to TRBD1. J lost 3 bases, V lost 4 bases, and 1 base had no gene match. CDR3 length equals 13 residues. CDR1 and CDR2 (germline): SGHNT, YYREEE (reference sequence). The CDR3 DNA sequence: TGTGCCAGCAGCCGGGACAGGGACTATGGCTACACCTTC. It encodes CASSRDRDYGYTF.

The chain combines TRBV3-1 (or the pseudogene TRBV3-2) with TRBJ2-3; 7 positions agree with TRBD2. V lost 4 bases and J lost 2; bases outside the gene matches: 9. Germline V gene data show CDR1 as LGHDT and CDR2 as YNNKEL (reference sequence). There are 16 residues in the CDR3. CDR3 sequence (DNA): TGTGCCAGCAGCCCGTTCTCCGGGGGGAACACAGATACGCAGTATTTT. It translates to CASSPFSGGNTDTQYF.

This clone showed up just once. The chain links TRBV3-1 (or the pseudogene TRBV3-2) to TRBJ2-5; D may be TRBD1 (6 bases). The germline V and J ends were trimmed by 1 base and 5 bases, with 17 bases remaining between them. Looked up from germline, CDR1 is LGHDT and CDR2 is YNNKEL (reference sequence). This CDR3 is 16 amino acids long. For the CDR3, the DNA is TGTGCCAGCAGCCAAGTGATGCAGGGGCGCGTTGAGACCCAGTACTTC. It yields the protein CASSQVMQGRVETQYF.

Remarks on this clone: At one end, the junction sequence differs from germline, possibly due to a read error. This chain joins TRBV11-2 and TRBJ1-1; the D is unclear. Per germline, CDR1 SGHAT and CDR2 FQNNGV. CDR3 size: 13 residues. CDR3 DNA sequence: TGTGCCAGCGGCTTCACAGAAATGGCGGAAGCTTTCTTT. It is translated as CASGFTEMAEAFF.

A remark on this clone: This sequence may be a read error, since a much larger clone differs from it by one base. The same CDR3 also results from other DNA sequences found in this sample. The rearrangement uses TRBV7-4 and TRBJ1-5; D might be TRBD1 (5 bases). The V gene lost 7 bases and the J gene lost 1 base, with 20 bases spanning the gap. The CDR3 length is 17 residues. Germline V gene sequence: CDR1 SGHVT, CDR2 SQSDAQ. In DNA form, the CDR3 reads TGTGCCAGCACCGACGCATACGGGGGGGGGAGCAATCAGCCCCAGCATTTT. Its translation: CASTDAYGGGSNQPQHF.

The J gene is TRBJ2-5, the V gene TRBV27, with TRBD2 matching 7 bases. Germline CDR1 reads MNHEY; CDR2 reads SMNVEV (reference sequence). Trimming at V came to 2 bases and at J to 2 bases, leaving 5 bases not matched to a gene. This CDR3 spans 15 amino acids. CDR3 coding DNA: TGTGCCAGCAGTTTAGGGACTACCGTTCAAGAGACCCAGTACTTC. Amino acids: CASSLGTTVQETQYF.

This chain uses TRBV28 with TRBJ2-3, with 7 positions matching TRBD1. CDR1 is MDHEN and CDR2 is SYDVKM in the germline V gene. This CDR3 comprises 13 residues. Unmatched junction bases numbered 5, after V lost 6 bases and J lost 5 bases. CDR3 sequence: CASRRQGEDTQYF. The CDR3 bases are TGTGCCAGCAGACGCCAGGGGGAAGATACGCAGTATTTT.

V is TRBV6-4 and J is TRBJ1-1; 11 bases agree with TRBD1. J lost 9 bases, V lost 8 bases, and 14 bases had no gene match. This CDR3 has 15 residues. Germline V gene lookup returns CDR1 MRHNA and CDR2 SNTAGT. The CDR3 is CASSTSGTGGNKAFF. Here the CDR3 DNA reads TGTGCCAGCTCCACCTCCGGGACAGGGGGTAATAAAGCTTTCTTT.

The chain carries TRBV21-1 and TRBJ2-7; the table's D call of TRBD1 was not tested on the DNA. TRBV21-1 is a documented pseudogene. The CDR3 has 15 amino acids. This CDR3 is CASIQLGTGDHEQYF. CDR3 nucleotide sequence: TGTGCCAGCATCCAACTCGGGACAGGGGACCACGAGCAGTACTTC.

CDR3 sequence: CASRLDRVRSNQPQHF. CDR3 nucleotide sequence: TGTGCCAGCAGACTCGACAGGGTCCGAAGCAATCAGCCCCAGCATTTT. This chain uses TRBV28 with TRBJ1-5; 7 bases map to TRBD1. Germline V gives CDR1 MDHEN, CDR2 SYDVKM. The CDR3 loop spans 16 amino acids. Germline trimming cut 6 bases from V and 1 base from J; bases unmatched to any gene: 9.

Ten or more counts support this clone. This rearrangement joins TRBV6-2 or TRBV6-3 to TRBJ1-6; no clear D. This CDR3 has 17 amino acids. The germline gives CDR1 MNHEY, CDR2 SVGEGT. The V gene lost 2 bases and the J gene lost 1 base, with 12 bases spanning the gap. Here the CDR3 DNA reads TGTGCCAGCAGTTACGGCGCGAGGGTGTCCTATAATTCACCCCTCCACTTT. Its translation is CASSYGARVSYNSPLHF.

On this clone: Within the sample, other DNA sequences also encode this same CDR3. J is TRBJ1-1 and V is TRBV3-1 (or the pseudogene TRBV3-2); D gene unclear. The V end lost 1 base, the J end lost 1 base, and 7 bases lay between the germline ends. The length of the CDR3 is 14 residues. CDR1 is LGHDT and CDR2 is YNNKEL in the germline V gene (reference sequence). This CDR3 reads CASSQGPGNTEAFF. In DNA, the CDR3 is TGTGCCAGCAGCCAAGGGCCGGGGAACACTGAAGCTTTCTTT.

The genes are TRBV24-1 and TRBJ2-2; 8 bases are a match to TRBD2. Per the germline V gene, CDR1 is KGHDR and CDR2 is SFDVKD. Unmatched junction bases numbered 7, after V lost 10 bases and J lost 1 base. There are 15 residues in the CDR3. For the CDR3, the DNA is TGTGCCACAAGGGCGGGAGGCCAGAACACCGGGGAGCTGTTTTTT. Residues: CATRAGGQNTGELFF.

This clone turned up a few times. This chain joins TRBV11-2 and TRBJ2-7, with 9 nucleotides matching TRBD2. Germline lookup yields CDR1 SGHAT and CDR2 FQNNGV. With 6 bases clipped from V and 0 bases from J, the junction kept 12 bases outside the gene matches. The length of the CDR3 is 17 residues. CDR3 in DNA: TGTGCCAGCAGTTCGACGCGCGGGGGGGACTCCTCCTACGAGCAGTACTTC. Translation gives CASSSTRGGDSSYEQYF.

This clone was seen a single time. This CDR3 is CASSRTTQGRTPYNSPLHF. DNA of the CDR3: TGTGCCAGCAGCCGAACGACACAGGGTAGGACACCCTATAATTCACCCCTCCACTTT. The chain joins TRBV3-1 (or the pseudogene TRBV3-2) to TRBJ1-6, with D maybe TRBD1 (6 bases). The germline gives CDR1 LGHDT, CDR2 YNNKEL (reference sequence). The CDR3 is made up of 19 amino acids. Trimming took 4 bases from V and 2 from J, leaving 21 bases between them.

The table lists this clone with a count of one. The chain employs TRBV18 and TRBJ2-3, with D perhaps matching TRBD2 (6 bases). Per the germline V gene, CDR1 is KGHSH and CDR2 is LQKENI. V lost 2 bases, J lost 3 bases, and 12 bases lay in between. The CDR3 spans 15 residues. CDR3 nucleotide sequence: TGTGCCAGCTCACCATTGCCAAGCGGGACAGATACGCAGTATTTT. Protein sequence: CASSPLPSGTDTQYF.

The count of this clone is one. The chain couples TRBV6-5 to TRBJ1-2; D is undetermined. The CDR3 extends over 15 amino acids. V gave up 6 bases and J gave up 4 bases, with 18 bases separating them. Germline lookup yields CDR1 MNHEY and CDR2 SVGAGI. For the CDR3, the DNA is TGTGCCAGCAGGGGAGGGCTTCAATCGGGCTATGGCTACACCTTC. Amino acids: CASRGGLQSGYGYTF.

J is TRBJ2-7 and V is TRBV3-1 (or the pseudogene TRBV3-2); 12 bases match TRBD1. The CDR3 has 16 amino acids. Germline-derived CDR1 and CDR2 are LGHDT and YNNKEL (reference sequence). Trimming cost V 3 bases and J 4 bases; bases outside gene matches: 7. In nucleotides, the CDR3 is TGTGCCAGCAGCCACCCGGGACAGGGGGCGAATTACGAGCAGTACTTC. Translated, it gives CASSHPGQGANYEQYF.

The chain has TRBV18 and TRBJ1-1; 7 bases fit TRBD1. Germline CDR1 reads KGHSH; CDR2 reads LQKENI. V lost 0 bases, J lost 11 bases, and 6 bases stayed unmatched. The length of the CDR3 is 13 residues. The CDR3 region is CASSPPGTENAFF. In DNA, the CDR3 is TGTGCCAGCTCACCACCGGGGACAGAAAATGCTTTCTTT.